This T cell receptor (beta chain) is from a study of cytomegalovirus exposure and HLA in healthy donors (dated by TCRdb to about 2017). Notes on the research overall: An earlier analysis of some 600 of the donors reported about 280 Gb of sequence data and around 120 million unique TCR beta sequences obtained from roughly 180 million T cells. A later genetic analysis used genome-wide SNP genotypes for 398 of the 666 donors, treating that subset as a discovery cohort. HLA typing covered class I and class II loci at four-digit resolution. A separate validation cohort of approximately 130 different subjects was used in addition to the 666-subject first cohort. Alongside the repertoire data, information on donor age, sex, ethnicity and CMV serostatus was compiled. In the later analysis, no new phenotypic data were used to find candidate immune exposures; instead, reliance was placed on TCR beta sequences and their occurrence across donors. A later analysis re-analyzed previously published TCR beta repertoires from 650 to 800 donors and added high-resolution HLA genotyping to study TCR occurrence patterns. The aim of the study was to test whether cataloging public T cell receptors could identify signatures of past pathogen exposure. Among the roughly 400 genotyped donors, around 81% belonged to the genetic ancestry cluster associated with self-reported Caucasian donors. Across around 400 genotyped donors of the cohort, an average of approximately 220,000 unique TCR beta nucleotide sequences per donor were sequenced, and approximately 17% of those sequences were non-productive. Every repertoire in the discovery cohort had been generated on one and the same sequencing platform. Using immunosequencing, the study profiled T cell repertoires from 666 subjects and related those repertoires to cytomegalovirus serostatus. Typing coverage differed by locus: A, B, C, DRB1 and DQB1 were typed in roughly 629-640 donors, DQA1 in roughly 500, DPA1 in approximately 610, and DPB1 in roughly 470. An earlier analysis of roughly 580 of the donors used high-throughput TCR beta sequencing to judge whether each TCR beta V gene segment behaved as functional or pseudogenic. Roughly 5 DR-DQ haplotypes were handled as single units for association and clustering because linkage in the cohort was strong. High-throughput TCR immunosequencing, statistical association of individual TCRs with disease status, and machine learning were combined to predict cytomegalovirus infection status. Approximately 300 gigabases of sequencing data and 70 million to 95 million unique TCR sequences made up an early release that covered 500 to 700 HLA-typed donors. Summary of the overall study and its limitations: In the study, around 150 TCR beta chains were listed as associated with cytomegalovirus. CMV serostatus was the only immune exposure information available for the cohort. Presence/absence analyses assumed roughly uniform sequencing depth across donors, an assumption that may not hold. According to a later analysis, parvovirus B19, influenza, CMV and Epstein-Barr virus appeared linked to several top co-occurrence clusters. Specific HLA alleles were associated with 18,000 or so TCR beta sequences at a false discovery rate of 0.05 in a later analysis. According to a later analysis, most CMV-associated TCR beta chains appeared to be HLA-restricted, and the HLA associations seemed to be driven largely by CMV exposure. In vitro tests confirmed that three of the cytomegalovirus-associated TCR beta chains recognize cytomegalovirus antigens. According to a later genetic analysis, donors in an Asian-associated ancestry cluster had fewer N-insertions in productive TCRs than the roughly 700-donor mean. The sequencing pipeline was judged likely to have produced a cluster of highly shared sequence variants as a technical artifact. In a later genetic analysis, a missense DCLRE1C variant was associated with V-gene and J-gene trimming of TCR beta chains, and the association was replicated in an independent cohort. Some IMGT-functional V segments, including TRBV6-2 and TRBV6-3, could not be told apart with the 87-base-pair reads, so those segments were excluded. The earlier analysis of about 600 of the donors excluded roughly 17 rarely observed V segments, including chromosome 9 orphons, because counts were too low. The classifier was reported to diagnose cytomegalovirus status with high specificity and sensitivity in both the original cohort and the validation cohort. The cohort was sequenced for TCR beta chains only, and without alpha or paired-chain data the features that could be detected were limited. According to a later analysis, TCR association rates differed among HLA loci, with DRB1 alleles showing the most associated TCRs and HLA-C alleles showing the fewest. Compared with equally common non-associated chains, HLA-associated TCR beta chains in a later analysis were more clonally expanded and had lower generation probabilities. In an earlier analysis of several hundred of the donors, most TCR beta V segments were observed in productive rearrangements about 90% or about 30% of the time, broadly matching IMGT annotations. The authors suggested that the approach could potentially be extended to other disease states and immunological phenotypes. When HLA alleles, especially DR and DQ, strongly co-occurred, TCR associations were difficult to assign to individual alleles. Across donors, most TCR sequences were observed very rarely, whereas some public TCRs were present in many individuals. A further reported finding was that TCR beta sequences accurately predicted the HLA-A and HLA-B alleles for most subjects in the first cohort. HLA typing was unavailable for some donors at each locus, so association tests used only the typed subset. Linkage disequilibrium might explain the correlated functional status among segregating V segments, but an unknown experimental factor could not be excluded.

The method behind the library was the immunoSEQ multiplex PCR assay. For the multiplex PCR, a mixture combining 60 forward primers for TCR Vbeta segments and 13 reverse primers for TCR Jbeta segments was used. The CDR3 region of rearranged TCR beta genes was amplified from genomic DNA with a multiplex PCR assay. The Illumina HiSeq System was used to sequence the amplified TCR beta libraries as 87-base-pair reads. In the original analysis: Across the 500 to 750 repertoires, a later analysis counted some 80 million unique TCR beta chains, about 10 million of which were shared by at least two donors. Raw reads were error-corrected and collapsed into unique sequences by a nearest-neighbor algorithm in which closely related sequences were merged to remove PCR and sequencing errors. V, D and J gene segments were assigned by aligning CDR3 sequences to IMGT reference sequences. For a sequence to be retained, a match of at least six nucleotides to both a V gene segment and a J gene segment was required. Rearrangements were classified as productive when the CDR3 lacked stop codons and remained in frame with V and J, and all other rearrangements were classified as non-productive. CDR3 was defined by IMGT convention, running from the second conserved V-encoded cysteine to the conserved J-encoded phenylalanine. The earlier analysis of approximately 500 of the donors excluded sequences that lacked an unambiguous match to a single V gene segment. An earlier analysis of fewer than 650 of the donors classified V segments as functional when productive rearrangements were above 56.7% and as segregating when the standard deviation between donors was above 5%. A statistical classification framework was built for diagnosing cytomegalovirus status from the catalog of TCR beta chain sequences. V and J gene assignment, in a later analysis, came from comparing TCR nucleotide sequences with IMGT/GENE-DB human TR gene sequences. The TCRdist pipeline was used in a later analysis to assign CDR3 sequences and most-parsimonious VDJ recombination scenarios. In a later analysis, every TCR beta chain was defined by the combination of its CDR3 amino acid sequence and its V-gene family, and reads without a unique V-gene family were dropped. To address suspected cross-contamination and a sequencing artifact, a later analysis removed approximately 600 highly shared, low-generation-probability nucleotide sequences. For each public chain, a later analysis derived a clonal expansion index from normalized ranks of inferred template counts within each repertoire. Generation probabilities in a later analysis came from a VDJ recombination model fitted to out-of-frame rearrangements, and those results were checked against IGoR. In a later analysis, hypergeometric tests were used to score TCR-TCR, TCR-HLA and TCR-CMV co-occurrence, with a repertoire-size bias correction applied to TCR pairs. A later analysis estimated false discovery rates by permuting HLA or CMV assignments 20 times. A later analysis grouped co-occurring TCRs with DBSCAN, adding TCRdist sequence similarity when clustering within HLA-allele-positive subsets. Repertoires with fewer than 30,000 or more than 120,000 public chains, plus five repertoires with anomalous nucleotide sharing, were excluded from co-occurrence clustering. Imported from immuneACCESS, the table was reduced by TCRdb to in-frame sequences with V and J called. These copies leave out some clones; in studies compared against another copy, an unresolved V gene accounts for under half, and the cause of the remainder is not known. V and J calls and clone size are those listed in that table; D and trimming were worked out from the DNA. This sample gives about 120,000 clones in total; approximately 80% of them show up just once. Jointly, the top ten make up 11% of the sample.

The cohort comprised 550 to 700 healthy bone marrow donors. Cohort members were all nominally healthy when sampled, although unrecorded immune exposures were likely present. The donor tested CMV seropositive and was one of the 289 seropositive cohort members. A peripheral blood sample was collected from each donor, and TCR beta sequencing was performed on peripheral blood mononuclear cells. Genomic DNA extraction from the blood cell samples was performed with the Qiagen DNeasy Blood Extraction Kit. For this clone: Its antigen remains undetermined. Base quality data are lacking; no much larger clone is found one base away.

V and J lose 6 bases and 7 bases, and a span of 15 bases separates them. The CDR3, from cysteine to phenylalanine, totals 13 residues. The read is trimmed to its CDR3 DNA, 39 bases read in frame from base 1. CDR1 and CDR2 (MNHEY, SMNVEV) derive from the germline V gene (reference sequence). Material: PBMCs. This receptor was obtained from a man in his forties or fifties in good health and CMV-seropositive. The rearranged segments are TRBV27 and TRBJ1-2; TRBD1 is a possible D gene, resting on 6 matching bases. The CDR3 has the sequence CASRYGQSGGYTF. DNA sequence: TGTGCCAGCAGATACGGACAGTCGGGTGGCTACACCTTC.